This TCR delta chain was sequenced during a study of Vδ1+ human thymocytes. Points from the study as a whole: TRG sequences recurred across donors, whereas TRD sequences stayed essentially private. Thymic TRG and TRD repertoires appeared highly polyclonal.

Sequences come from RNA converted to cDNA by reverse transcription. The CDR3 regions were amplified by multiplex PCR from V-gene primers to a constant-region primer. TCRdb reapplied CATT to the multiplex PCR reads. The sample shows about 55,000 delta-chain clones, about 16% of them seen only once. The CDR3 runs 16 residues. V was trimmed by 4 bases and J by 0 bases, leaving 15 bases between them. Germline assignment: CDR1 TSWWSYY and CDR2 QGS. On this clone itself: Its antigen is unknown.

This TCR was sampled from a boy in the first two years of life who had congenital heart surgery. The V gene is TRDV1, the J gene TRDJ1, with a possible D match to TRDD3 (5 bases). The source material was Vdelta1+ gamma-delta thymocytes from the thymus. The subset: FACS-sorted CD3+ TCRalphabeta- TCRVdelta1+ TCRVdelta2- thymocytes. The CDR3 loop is CALGVSRRGYTDKLIF. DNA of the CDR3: TGTGCTCTTGGGGTCTCCAGAAGGGGGTACACCGATAAACTCATCTTT.